Each of the 19 T cell receptor beta chains below was sequenced from the same sample in a study of shared clonotypes between healthy human individuals. Only in-frame clones appear in the TCRdb table, and some are missing; sequencing was by immunoSEQ multiplex PCR. The sample lists about 1.1 million clones; around 78% were seen once. What was sequenced was memory CD4+ T cells from PBMCs. Subset denoted: CD45RA-negative fraction. These receptors came from a man aged 18 to 29 in good health. Some clones in this sample may be carry-over from other donors' samples.

V is TRBV5-1 and J is TRBJ1-1; D unclear. This CDR3 contains 13 residues. CDR1 and CDR2 from the germline V gene are SGHRS and YFSETQ. V lost 9 bases and J lost 0, with 12 bases in between. The CDR3 coding sequence is TGCGCCACCTCGTGGGCCCTGAACACTGAAGCTTTCTTT. Its protein is CATSWALNTEAFF.

This clone was detected only a few times. The genes are TRBV7-9 and TRBJ1-2; D may be TRBD1 (5 bases). Germline CDR1 and CDR2: SEHNR and FQNEAQ (reference sequence). Trimming took 7 bases from V and 8 from J, leaving 20 bases between them. The CDR3 contains 14 residues. The CDR3 loop is CASTATTAPVGYTF. CDR3 bases: TGTGCCAGCACCGCGACGACAGCCCCGGTAGGCTACACCTTC.

The sample holds one count of this clone. Additional DNA sequences in this sample encode the identical CDR3. V usage is TRBV28 and J usage is TRBJ1-5, with D unclear. The length of the CDR3 is 15 residues. Per the germline V gene, CDR1 is MDHEN and CDR2 is SYDVKM. The ends were cut back, 4 bases at V and 3 bases at J, with 13 bases in the middle. CDR3 region: CASSSTDGYNQPQHF. CDR3 bases: TGTGCCAGCAGTTCTACAGACGGTTACAATCAGCCCCAGCATTTT.

This chain connects TRBV5-1 to TRBJ1-2, with D perhaps matching TRBD1 (6 bases). V was trimmed by 4 bases and J by 3 bases, leaving 13 bases between them. CDR1 is SGHRS, CDR2 YFSETQ, per germline. The CDR3 covers 14 residues. DNA for the CDR3: TGCGCCAGCAGCCCGGGACATATGGACTATGGCTACACCTTC. Translation gives CASSPGHMDYGYTF.

This chain connects TRBV4-1 to TRBJ2-1; weak D call: TRBD2 (6 bases). This CDR3 has 17 amino acids. Germline CDR1 is MGHRA and CDR2 is YSYEKL. V was clipped by 2 bases and J by 5 bases, with 19 bases between them. CDR3 bases: TGCGCCAGCAGCCAACTAGACTCGGGACTGTCGAACAATGAGCAGTTCTTC. Translation: CASSQLDSGLSNNEQFF.

The V call is TRBV19, the J call TRBJ2-2; 12 bases fit TRBD2. Germline V gene sequence: CDR1 LNHDA, CDR2 SQIVND (reference sequence). This CDR3 is 16 amino acids long. V shed 4 bases, J shed 2 bases, and the junction held 2 bases outside the gene matches. In DNA, the CDR3 is TGTGCCAGTAGTAGGACTAGCGGGATAAACACCGGGGAGCTGTTTTTT. Encoded protein: CASSRTSGINTGELFF.

This clone was observed a handful of times. The rearrangement links TRBV5-4 to TRBJ2-3; D remains ambiguous. This CDR3 spans 16 amino acids. Per the germline V gene, CDR1 is SGHNT and CDR2 is YYREEE (reference sequence). V dropped 0 bases and J dropped 0 bases, with 11 bases sitting between them. CDR3 in amino acids: CASSLGGLTSTDTQYF. The CDR3 DNA reads as TGTGCCAGCAGCTTGGGCGGCTTGACTAGCACAGATACGCAGTATTTT.

The rearrangement joins TRBV7-2 to TRBJ2-1, with TRBD1 identical over 10 bases. This CDR3 is built from 16 residues. Germline V gene sequence: CDR1 SGHTA, CDR2 FQGNSA. Unmatched junction bases numbered 13, after V lost 4 bases and J lost 10 bases. CDR3 bases: TGTGCCAGCAGCTATTTCGGGACAGGGGCCCCCCCAGAGCAGTTCTTC. This gives the protein CASSYFGTGAPPEQFF. Drawing the rest from reference TRBV7-2 and TRBJ2-1, the complete variable domain is GAGVSQSPSNKVTEKGKDVELRCDPISGHTALYWYRQSLGQGLEFLIYFQGNSAPDKSGLPSDRFSAERTGGSVSTLTIQRTQQEDSAVYLCASSYFGTGAPPEQFFGPGTRLTVL.

V usage is TRBV12-5 and J usage is TRBJ2-1; TRBD2 matches at 8 bases. This CDR3 comprises 13 residues. Unmatched junction bases numbered 4, after V lost 3 bases and J lost 9 bases. Germline CDR1 reads LGHNT; CDR2 reads FRNRAP. CDR3 bases: TGTGCTAGTGGTTTTGGAACTAGCGGTGAGCAGTTCTTC. Protein sequence: CASGFGTSGEQFF.

This chain joins TRBV21-1 and TRBJ2-1; TRBD2 is the table's D call and was not checked against the DNA. TRBV21-1 corresponds to a pseudogene. The CDR3 spans 18 residues. The CDR3 DNA follows: TGTGCCAGCAGCTTTCCGGGACTAGCGCCTTCCACCGACAATGAGCAGTTCTTC. This encodes CASSFPGLAPSTDNEQFF.

The chain recombines TRBV7-2 with TRBJ2-3, with 12 bases that match TRBD1. V trimming: 2 bases; J trimming: 4 bases; junction bases outside the gene matches: 13. This CDR3 spans 19 amino acids. CDR1 is SGHTA and CDR2 is FQGNSA in the germline V gene. CDR3 DNA sequence: TGTGCCAGCAGCTTAAATTTAGTCCGGGACAGGGGGCTGGCAGATACGCAGTATTTT. It specifies CASSLNLVRDRGLADTQYF.

This chain uses TRBV7-8 with TRBJ2-7; 10 bases are a match to TRBD1. Trimming at V came to 5 bases and at J to 0 bases, leaving 10 bases not matched to a gene. The CDR3 length is 17 residues. Germline V gives CDR1 SGHVS, CDR2 FQNEAQ. The CDR3 loop reads CASSTPGQGIPSYEQYF. The DNA of the CDR3 is TGTGCCAGCAGCACGCCGGGACAGGGGATCCCCTCCTACGAGCAGTACTTC.

This rearrangement joins TRBV4-1 to TRBJ2-3; a possible D gene is TRBD2 (6 bases). Germline-derived CDR1 and CDR2 are MGHRA and YSYEKL. The CDR3 totals 16 residues. Trimming left V 3 bases short and J 0 bases short, with 13 bases between. Written as DNA, the CDR3 is TGCGCCAGCAGCCAGCCCCGGGGACTTAGCACAGATACGCAGTATTTT. Amino acid sequence: CASSQPRGLSTDTQYF.

About this clone: With a far larger clone one base away, a read error is the likely cause. CDR3 amino acids: CASSPGGLAGAYEQYF. The CDR3 DNA is TGTGCCAGCTCACCAGGAGGACTAGCGGGGGCCTACGAGCAGTACTTC. V and J are TRBV18 and TRBJ2-7, with TRBD2 matching 13 bases. Germline V lookup: CDR1 KGHSH, CDR2 LQKENI. The CDR3 is 16 residues long. The V segment lost 2 bases and the J segment 2 bases; nucleotides outside the gene matches: 3.

V is TRBV6-1 and J is TRBJ2-2; D is tentatively TRBD1 or TRBD2 (5 bases each). Germline CDR1 MNHNS, CDR2 SASEGT. Trimming took 2 bases from V and 3 from J, leaving 10 bases between them. The CDR3 sequence is 15 residues long. The CDR3 sequence: CASSESGTDTGELFF. As DNA, the CDR3 is TGTGCCAGCAGTGAAAGTGGGACGGACACCGGGGAGCTGTTTTTT.

The chain links TRBV4-3 to TRBJ1-2; TRBD1 might be the D (6 bases). Trimming shortened V by 1 base and J by 0 bases, and 9 bases separated the two germline ends. The CDR3 sequence is 15 residues long. CDR1 LGHNA and CDR2 YSLEER come from the germline V gene. The CDR3 bases are TGCGCCAGCAGCCAAGCTCCAGGGGCTAACTATGGCTACACCTTC. Protein: CASSQAPGANYGYTF.

This chain joins TRBV7-9 and TRBJ2-3; the D is unclear. CDR3 length: 12 residues. Between the trimmed V and J ends, which lost 6 bases and 4 bases, there was a span of 8 bases. Germline V CDR1 and CDR2: SEHNR, FQNEAQ (reference sequence). The CDR3 is CASSPLSDTQYF. CDR3 bases: TGTGCCAGCAGTCCATTGTCAGATACGCAGTATTTT.

This clone was observed at least ten times. The genes are TRBV2 and TRBJ2-2, with TRBD2 matching over 8 bases. Germline CDR1 reads SNHLY; CDR2 reads FYNNEI. V was pared by 7 bases and J by 0 bases, with 1 base of the junction left unmatched. The CDR3 has 14 residues. The DNA for the CDR3 is TGTGCCAGCACCGGGAGGGCGAACACCGGGGAGCTGTTTTTT. Encoded protein: CASTGRANTGELFF. Full variable domain (rest looked up from reference TRBV2 and TRBJ2-2): EPEVTQTPSHQVTQMGQEVILRCVPISNHLYFYWYRQILGQKVEFLVSFYNNEISEKSEIFDDQFSVERPDGSNFTLKIRSTKLEDSAMYFCASTGRANTGELFFGEGSRLTVL.

V gene TRBV18 combines with J gene TRBJ2-5, with TRBD1 as a possible D gene (6 bases). Trimming took off 5 bases at V and 4 bases at J, with 11 bases between the two ends. Per germline, CDR1 KGHSH and CDR2 LQKENI. CDR3 size: 13 residues. The DNA for the CDR3 is TGTGCCAGCTCAAACAGGGTTGGAGAGACCCAGTACTTC. Amino acid sequence: CASSNRVGETQYF. The complete variable domain, with remaining parts taken from reference TRBV18 and TRBJ2-5, reads NAGVMQNPRHLVRRRGQEARLRCSPMKGHSHVYWYRQLPEEGLKFMVYLQKENIIDESGMPKERFSAEFPKEGPSILRIQQVVRGDSAAYFCASSNRVGETQYFGPGTRLLVL.